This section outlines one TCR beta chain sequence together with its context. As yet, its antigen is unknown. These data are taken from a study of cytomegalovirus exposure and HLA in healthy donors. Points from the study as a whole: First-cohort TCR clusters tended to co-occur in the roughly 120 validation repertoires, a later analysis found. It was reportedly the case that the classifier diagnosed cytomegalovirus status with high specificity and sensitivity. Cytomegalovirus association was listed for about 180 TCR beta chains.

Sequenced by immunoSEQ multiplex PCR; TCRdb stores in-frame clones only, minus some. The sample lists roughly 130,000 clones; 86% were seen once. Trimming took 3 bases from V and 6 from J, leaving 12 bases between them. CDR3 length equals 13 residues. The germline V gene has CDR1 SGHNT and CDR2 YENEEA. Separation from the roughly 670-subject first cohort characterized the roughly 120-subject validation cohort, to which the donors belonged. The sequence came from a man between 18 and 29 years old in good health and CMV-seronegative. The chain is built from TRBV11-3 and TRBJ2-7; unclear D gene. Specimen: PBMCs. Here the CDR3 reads CASSFGPSSEQYF. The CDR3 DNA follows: TGTGCCAGCAGCTTTGGCCCCTCCAGCGAGCAGTACTTC.